Following are 17 T cell receptor beta chains from one sample sequenced in a study of a mutant IDH1 vaccine in newly diagnosed glioma. Antigens of these TCRs are unknown. The protocol was immunoSEQ multiplex PCR, while the TCRdb copy is restricted to in-frame clones and leaves out a portion. There are 25,000 to 30,000 clones in the sample; about nine tenths occur only once, and roughly 3.5% lies in the top ten. Time point denoted: week 5, during vaccination. One vaccine dose held 300 ug of mutant IDH1 20-mer peptide and came with topical imiquimod. The starting material was peripheral blood mononuclear cells (PBMCs), obtained from a glioma patient whose treatment included an IDH1 peptide vaccine. The receptors stem from a woman between 35 and 50 years old with glioma. Some clones in this sample may be carry-over from other donors' samples.

V and J are TRBV4-2 and TRBJ2-3; 8 nucleotides match TRBD1. Germline CDR1 is LGHNA and CDR2 is YNFKEQ. The CDR3 totals 16 residues. J gave up 3 bases and V 5 bases, and 10 bases lay outside the gene matches. The CDR3 nucleotides read TGTGCCAGCAGCGGTGGGCAGGGGGCAGCGACAGATACGCAGTATTTT. Translating gives CASSGGQGAATDTQYF.

The rearrangement links TRBV7-3 to TRBJ2-3; perhaps TRBD2 as D (6 bases). V lost 5 bases and J 2 bases, leaving 11 bases between the germline ends. The CDR3 is made up of 14 amino acids. Looked up from germline, CDR1 is SGHTA and CDR2 is FQGTGA. Here the CDR3 reads CASSPRDFTDTQYF. The CDR3 DNA follows: TGTGCCAGCAGCCCTCGGGACTTCACAGATACGCAGTATTTT.

The rearrangement uses TRBV7-2 and TRBJ2-7; D uncertain. The CDR3 runs 13 residues. CDR1 SGHTA and CDR2 FQGNSA come from the germline V gene. V lost 3 bases to trimming and J lost 6 bases, with 12 bases between them. CDR3 protein: CASSLTYTGEQYF. CDR3 DNA: TGTGCCAGCAGCTTGACCTATACGGGCGAGCAGTACTTC.

The rearrangement links TRBV27 to TRBJ2-3, with 13 bases that match TRBD2. V lost 2 bases to trimming and J lost 0 bases; unmatched junction nucleotides: 11. Germline V CDR1 and CDR2: MNHEY, SMNVEV (reference sequence). This CDR3 is 20 amino acids long. CDR3 loop: CASSLPGLAGKGPSTDTQYF. CDR3 DNA sequence: TGTGCCAGCAGTTTACCGGGACTAGCGGGAAAAGGCCCTAGCACAGATACGCAGTATTTT.

The chain has TRBV11-1 and TRBJ2-5, with D unresolved. Trimming pared 1 base from V and 2 bases from J, leaving 5 bases between. The CDR3 runs to 13 residues. Germline-derived CDR1 and CDR2 are SGHAT and FQDESV (reference sequence). The CDR3 region is CASSLVSQETQYF. The CDR3 region has the DNA TGTGCCAGCAGCTTAGTGTCTCAAGAGACCCAGTACTTC.

V is TRBV7-9 and J is TRBJ2-7; 8 nucleotides agree with TRBD2. V was clipped by 5 bases and J by 8 bases; unmatched bases: 14. Germline V gene lookup returns CDR1 SEHNR and CDR2 FQNEAQ (reference sequence). CDR3 size: 15 residues. The CDR3 reads CASSPTSATGPKQYF. The CDR3 DNA follows: TGTGCCAGCAGCCCGACTAGCGCCACTGGTCCCAAGCAGTACTTC.

The V call is TRBV6-1, the J call TRBJ1-2; D unresolved. This CDR3 has 14 residues. Trimming removed 6 bases from V and 5 bases from J, with 16 bases in between. Germline CDR1 and CDR2: MNHNS and SASEGT. CDR3 in DNA: TGTGCCAGCAGCGCCGCCCCGGGGAATTATGGCTACACCTTC. Its protein is CASSAAPGNYGYTF.

The gene calls are TRBV7-9 and TRBJ2-7; TRBD2 matches at 13 bases. The CDR3 runs 14 residues. Germline CDR1 SEHNR, CDR2 FQNEAQ (reference sequence). The V and J ends lost 5 bases and 7 bases, in that order; junction bases with no gene match: 5. The CDR3 DNA reads TGTGCCAGCAGCCCTGGACTAGCGGGAGAGGAGCAGTACTTC. Translating it yields CASSPGLAGEEQYF. The full variable domain, its missing parts supplied by reference TRBV7-9 and TRBJ2-7, is DTGVSQNPRHKITKRGQNVTFRCDPISEHNRLYWYRQTLGQGPEFLTYFQNEAQLEKSRLLSDRFSAERPKGSFSTLEIQRTEQGDSAMYLCASSPGLAGEEQYFGPGTRLTVT.

The chain's CDR3 is CASSSPGQGMQDSDTQYF. The CDR3 region has the DNA TGTGCCAGCAGCTCGCCGGGACAGGGGATGCAAGACTCAGATACGCAGTATTTT. The rearrangement links TRBV7-3 to TRBJ2-3; the match to TRBD1 covers 10 bases. Trimming removed 4 bases from V and 4 bases from J; junction bases left unmatched: 14. Germline CDR1 reads SGHTA; CDR2 reads FQGTGA. This CDR3 comprises 18 residues.

The J gene is TRBJ1-2, the V gene TRBV6-1; no clear D gene. Germline CDR1 and CDR2: MNHNS and SASEGT. The length of the CDR3 is 11 residues. Trimming removed 6 bases at V and 4 bases at J, with 6 bases between. The CDR3 here is CASRGVYGYTF. The DNA of the CDR3 is TGTGCCAGCAGGGGTGTCTATGGCTACACCTTC.

V and J are TRBV28 and TRBJ1-1; D is uncertain. CDR3 length equals 13 residues. Germline V gene sequence: CDR1 MDHEN, CDR2 SYDVKM. V was cut by 5 bases and J by 6 bases, with 13 bases left in between. The CDR3 nucleotides are TGTGCCAGCAGTCCCCCCGTTCGGGCTGAAGCTTTCTTT. Residues: CASSPPVRAEAFF.

The chain joins TRBV10-3 to TRBJ2-2, with D possibly being TRBD1 (6 bases). Germline V gives CDR1 ENHRY, CDR2 SYGVKD. The length of the CDR3 is 16 residues. Trimming removed 5 bases from V and 0 bases from J, with 13 bases in between. In DNA form, the CDR3 reads TGTGCCATCAGTCCCGACAGGTCCTCGAACACCGGGGAGCTGTTTTTT. Translating it yields CAISPDRSSNTGELFF.

This clone showed up just once. The chain recombines TRBV28 with TRBJ1-2; D is unclear. The CDR3 runs 13 residues. The germline V gene has CDR1 MDHEN and CDR2 SYDVKM. Deletions cut 6 bases from V and 4 bases from J, with 12 bases between. CDR3 DNA sequence: TGTGCCAGCAGCCCAATCTTTGCCTATGGCTACACCTTC. It encodes CASSPIFAYGYTF.

This rearrangement joins TRBV7-9 to TRBJ2-1; D is uncertain. V was cut by 5 bases and J by 7 bases, with 21 bases left in between. Germline V gene data show CDR1 as SEHNR and CDR2 as FQNEAQ (reference sequence). CDR3 length: 16 amino acids. CDR3 amino acids: CASSPPRPRGNNEQFF. In DNA form, the CDR3 reads TGTGCCAGCAGCCCCCCCCGCCCTCGCGGCAATAATGAGCAGTTCTTC.

The chain uses TRBV19 and TRBJ2-1; D might be TRBD1 (6 bases). CDR3 length: 12 amino acids. V was shortened by 5 bases and J by 10 bases, with 12 bases between the two germline ends. CDR1 is LNHDA and CDR2 is SQIVND in the germline V gene (reference sequence). The CDR3 region has the DNA TGTGCCAGTAGTGAGGGTAGGGGGGAGCAGTTCTTC. Amino acids: CASSEGRGEQFF.

This clone showed up just a few times. This chain joins TRBV28 and TRBJ1-5; 7 nucleotides agree with TRBD1. V lost 5 bases, J lost 6 bases, and 13 bases stayed unmatched. The CDR3 loop spans 16 amino acids. Germline lookup yields CDR1 MDHEN and CDR2 SYDVKM. CDR3 sequence (DNA): TGTGCCAGCAGTCCAACCGACAGGGTTAATGCTCAGCCCCAGCATTTT. Its protein product is CASSPTDRVNAQPQHF.

The V call is TRBV28, the J call TRBJ1-2; D not certain. CDR1 is MDHEN and CDR2 is SYDVKM in the germline V gene. The V gene lost 2 bases and the J gene lost 4 bases, with 20 bases spanning the gap. The CDR3 sequence is 17 residues long. The CDR3 DNA reads TGTGCCAGCAGTTTAATAAGGGATCCCGCGGCCCCCTATGGCTACACCTTC. It yields the protein CASSLIRDPAAPYGYTF.